This TCR beta chain is drawn from a study of blood T cell repertoires in COVID-19 (dated by TCRdb to the early 2020s). For context, the study as a whole: Samples covering the acute and convalescent phases of COVID-19 were provided by collaborators in the United States, Italy and Spain. A de-identified subject ID, COVID-19 status, age in years and sex were almost always included in the sample metadata. The repertoires were released in a freely available public database meant as a resource for research on the immune response to SARS-CoV-2. The material from the prospective study consisted of cDNA or gDNA derived from T cells, B-cell-depleted T cells, or PBMCs. Deeply sampled blood TCRbeta repertoires from subjects exposed to, actively infected with, or recovered from COVID-19 were included in the dataset. The samples were drawn from the first 160 participants of the ongoing ImmuneRACE study and from over 950 subjects provided by 6 global collaborators. HLA class I and class II types, where available, came from metadata supplied by the sample provider rather than from assay-based typing. The investigation overall reported the following: Clinical and demographic metadata were provided uncurated, with the amount varying by source and participant.

Trimming at the junction amounts to 2 bases on V and 4 bases on J, and the germline ends lie 12 bases apart. The CDR3 spans 15 residues, from the cysteine through the phenylalanine. The only DNA kept is the CDR3, 45 bases in frame from the first base. Sequences KGHSH (CDR1) and LQKENI (CDR2) are obtained from the germline V gene. Each collaborating institution followed its own protocols to collect whole blood in K2EDTA tubes. For TCRbeta analysis, collaborator samples were shipped as frozen whole blood, as isolated PBMCs, or as DNA extracted from either sample type. With regard to this clone: This receptor's antigen is unknown. There are no base qualities to consult, and no much larger clone falls within one base.

The immunoSEQ Assay, a bias-controlled multiplex PCR, was used to amplify TCRbeta CDR3 regions from genomic DNA. Under the source paper's analysis protocol: Nucleated cell counts per sample were estimated from amplification of reference gene primers within the assay. To quantify the absolute abundance of each unique TCRbeta CDR3 rearrangement, sequence reads were collapsed and filtered. For each sample, productive Simpson clonality was calculated as the square root of Simpson's diversity index across productive rearrangements. TCRdb's version of the immuneACCESS table is confined to in-frame rearrangements and falls short of the full clone set. An unresolved V gene accounts for under half of the shortfall where checked; the remainder is of unknown origin. That table gives V, J and clone size, and the DNA gave D and trimming. For this sample there are about 80,000 clones; approximately 89% appear just once. 9% to 15% of the sample is held by the ten biggest clonotypes.

The TCR originated in a man in his 70s with active or convalescent COVID-19. The chain is encoded by TRBV18 joined to TRBJ2-1; TRBD1 is possibly the D segment (6 matching bases). The sequencing input was peripheral blood. The DNA reads as follows: TGTGCCAGCTCACCAAATAGGCAGGGGTACAATGAGCAGTTCTTC. It specifies CASSPNRQGYNEQFF. Beyond the CDR3, the reference TRBV18 and TRBJ2-1 genes provide the residues; the full variable domain reads: NAGVMQNPRHLVRRRGQEARLRCSPMKGHSHVYWYRQLPEEGLKFMVYLQKENIIDESGMPKERFSAEFPKEGPSILRIQQVVRGDSAAYFCASSPNRQGYNEQFFGPGTRLTVL.